One sample yielded the 27 T cell receptor beta chains listed below, sequenced in a study of metastatic and nonmetastatic thyroid tumors. MiXCR reprocessed the PCR reads for TCRdb. Counted here are about 14,000 clones, around 29% occurring once; the ten biggest clones make up about a fifth. All patients were untreated before thyroid surgery. The material sequenced was tumor tissue. All receptors derive from a female donor with papillary thyroid cancer or a benign thyroid nodule (not recorded which). Some clones in this sample may be carry-over from other donors' samples.

This clone occurred many times. This chain connects TRBV10-1 to TRBJ2-7, with 9 positions matching TRBD1. V lost 7 bases and J lost 3; bases outside the gene matches: 4. The CDR3 has 13 residues. Germline V gene lookup returns CDR1 WNHNN and CDR2 SYGVQD (reference sequence). DNA of the CDR3: TGCGCCAGCACTCCGACAGGGGGCTACGAGCAGTACTTC. Amino acid sequence: CASTPTGGYEQYF.

This clone was recorded many times. The chain has TRBV7-9 and TRBJ1-4, with D possibly being TRBD1 (6 bases). Trimming pared 5 bases from V and 7 bases from J, leaving 14 bases between. The CDR3 contains 14 residues. The germline gives CDR1 SEHNR, CDR2 FQNEAQ (reference sequence). The CDR3 protein is CASSQDSFFEKLFF. The DNA of the CDR3 is TGTGCCAGCAGCCAGGACAGCTTTTTTGAAAAACTGTTTTTT.

This chain uses TRBV5-6 with TRBJ2-5, with 9 positions matching TRBD2. Germline assignment: CDR1 SGHDT and CDR2 YYEEEE. The V segment lost 4 bases and the J segment 5 bases; nucleotides outside the gene matches: 18. The CDR3 consists of 18 residues. CDR3 amino acids: CASSRQASGMGSGETQYF. Here the CDR3 DNA reads TGTGCCAGCAGCCGTCAGGCTAGCGGGATGGGTAGTGGTGAGACCCAGTACTTC.

This clone has at least ten counts. V and J are TRBV9 and TRBJ2-7, with D possibly matching TRBD1 (5 bases). The CDR3 contains 14 residues. Germline loops: CDR1 SGDLS, CDR2 YYNGEE. Trimming removed 0 bases from V and 3 bases from J, with 10 bases in between. CDR3 region: CASSVAGQGYEQYF. The DNA for the CDR3 is TGTGCCAGCAGCGTAGCTGGGCAGGGCTACGAGCAGTACTTC.

This clone appeared a single time. This chain links TRBV4-1 with TRBJ1-5, with TRBD1 as a possible D gene (5 bases). The CDR3 covers 17 residues. V was cut by 0 bases and J by 0 bases, with 12 bases left in between. Looked up from germline, CDR1 is MGHRA and CDR2 is YSYEKL. The CDR3 DNA follows: TGCGCCAGCAGCCAAGATGCAGGGCCCATTAGCAATCAGCCCCAGCATTTT. Amino acid sequence: CASSQDAGPISNQPQHF.

Many counts were recorded for this clone. This sequence joins TRBV12-3 or TRBV12-4 and TRBJ1-1; D unresolved. The V and J ends lost 3 bases and 4 bases respectively, with 12 bases between them. CDR3 length: 14 residues. CDR3 loop: CASSLSRLGTEAFF. CDR3 bases: TGTGCCAGCAGTTTGTCCAGGCTGGGCACTGAAGCTTTCTTT.

The rearrangement joins TRBV6-5 to TRBJ2-2; D is uncertain. Germline V gene lookup returns CDR1 MNHEY and CDR2 SVGAGI. The CDR3 consists of 13 residues. V was pared by 2 bases and J by 4 bases, with 5 bases between. The CDR3 here is CASSYLPTGELFF. DNA for the CDR3: TGTGCCAGCAGTTACCTCCCCACCGGGGAGCTGTTTTTT.

This clone was detected ten times or more. The V gene is TRBV7-3, the J gene TRBJ1-5; TRBD1 agrees at 10 bases. The CDR3 extends over 18 amino acids. The germline gives CDR1 SGHTA, CDR2 FQGTGA. V was clipped by 1 base and J by 3 bases; unmatched bases: 9. As DNA, the CDR3 is TGTGCCAGCAGCTTAAGGGTCGGGACAGGGGATGACAATCAGCCCCAGCATTTT. It yields the protein CASSLRVGTGDDNQPQHF.

The V and J genes are TRBV6-1 and TRBJ1-5; maybe TRBD1 (5 bases). Trimming shortened V by 8 bases and J by 4 bases, and 15 bases separated the two germline ends. Germline V gene lookup returns CDR1 MNHNS and CDR2 SASEGT. The CDR3 has 14 residues. CDR3 protein: CASHGGEHNQPQHF. Here the CDR3 DNA reads TGTGCCAGCCATGGGGGGGAGCATAATCAGCCCCAGCATTTT.

This clone is medium-sized (0.01 to 0.1%) in the sample. The gene calls are TRBV15 and TRBJ1-2, with 7 bases that match TRBD1. Germline V gene sequence: CDR1 LNHNV, CDR2 YYDKDF (reference sequence). This CDR3 comprises 16 residues. V lost 2 bases, J lost 3 bases, and 9 bases stayed unmatched. DNA of the CDR3: TGTGCCACCAGCAGATATAGAGAGGGGGCACACTATGGCTACACCTTC. This codes for CATSRYREGAHYGYTF.

The sample holds one count of this clone. The chain employs TRBV5-6 and TRBJ2-2; D gene unclear. Trimming cost V 4 bases and J 5 bases, with 9 bases left between them. Germline loops: CDR1 SGHDT, CDR2 YYEEEE. This CDR3 has 13 residues. CDR3 sequence: CASSALMTGELFF. In nucleotides, the CDR3 is TGTGCCAGCAGCGCCTTAATGACCGGGGAGCTGTTTTTT.

The J gene is TRBJ2-1, the V gene TRBV5-1; 7 bases agree with TRBD1. Germline V lookup: CDR1 SGHRS, CDR2 YFSETQ. This CDR3 has 15 residues. V gave up 0 bases and J gave up 4 bases; unmatched junction bases: 4. The CDR3 reads CASSLAVGQYNEQFF. CDR3 DNA sequence: TGCGCCAGCAGCTTGGCGGTGGGACAGTACAATGAGCAGTTCTTC.

This rearrangement joins TRBV5-6 to TRBJ1-1; no definite D call. CDR3 length equals 14 residues. V dropped 2 bases and J dropped 2 bases, with 10 bases sitting between them. CDR1 is SGHDT and CDR2 is YYEEEE in the germline V gene. CDR3 protein: CASSFGGLNTEAFF. The CDR3, as DNA: TGTGCCAGCAGCTTCGGAGGGTTAAACACTGAAGCTTTCTTT.

This clone rates as medium-sized. V and J are TRBV24-1 and TRBJ2-3; TRBD1 matches at 10 bases. Per the germline V gene, CDR1 is KGHDR and CDR2 is SFDVKD. The junction had 5 bases not matched to a gene; V was cut back by 4 bases and J by 2 bases. The CDR3 extends over 16 amino acids. CDR3 DNA: TGTGCCACCAGTGACGTGACAGGGGGCGTCACAGATACGCAGTATTTT. It codes for CATSDVTGGVTDTQYF.

Only a few counts were recorded for this clone. The chain uses TRBV10-3 and TRBJ1-1; TRBD1 matches at 9 bases. CDR3 length: 15 amino acids. Germline V CDR1 and CDR2: ENHRY, SYGVKD. J was trimmed by 0 bases and V by 6 bases; bases with no gene match: 5. The CDR3 protein is CAIRPGQGMNTEAFF. CDR3 DNA: TGTGCCATCAGACCGGGACAGGGCATGAACACTGAAGCTTTCTTT.

The rearrangement links TRBV25-1 to TRBJ2-5; TRBD2 agrees at 15 bases. The V segment lost 10 bases and the J segment 2 bases; nucleotides outside the gene matches: 8. From germline, CDR1 is MGHDK and CDR2 SYGVNS. The CDR3 sequence is 16 residues long. The CDR3 DNA sequence: TGTGCCACCGGACTAGCGGGAGGGCCGTTACAAGAGACCCAGTACTTC. Translation gives CATGLAGGPLQETQYF.

By proportion, this clone is medium-sized. The genes are TRBV6-2 or TRBV6-3 and TRBJ2-7; D remains unclear. Trimming removed 4 bases at V and 3 bases at J, with 10 bases between. The CDR3 loop spans 13 amino acids. Germline values: CDR1 MNHEY, CDR2 SVGEGT. CDR3 residues: CASSFGFGYEQYF. CDR3 DNA: TGTGCCAGCAGTTTTGGGTTTGGCTACGAGCAGTACTTC.

The CDR3 DNA is TGTGCCAGTAGCCTTGAGCTGCACTCCTACGAGCAGTACTTC. The encoded protein is CASSLELHSYEQYF. The chain recombines TRBV19 with TRBJ2-7; D unresolved. Trimming took off 6 bases at V and 0 bases at J, with 12 bases between the two ends. The CDR3 spans 14 residues. Germline-derived CDR1 and CDR2 are LNHDA and SQIVND (reference sequence).

This clone came up many times. The sample has other DNA sequences that encode this CDR3 too. V gene TRBV7-9 combines with J gene TRBJ1-4; D is uncertain. The germline V gene encodes CDR1 SEHNR and CDR2 FQNEAQ (reference sequence). Trimming stripped 1 base from V and 2 bases from J, with 5 bases between. This CDR3 has 14 residues. The CDR3 nucleotides read TGTGCCAGCAGCTTAGTTGGTACTAATGAAAAACTGTTTTTT. Translated: CASSLVGTNEKLFF.

This clone was seen more than once but under ten times. The J gene is TRBJ2-7, the V gene TRBV12-3 or TRBV12-4; 12 bases agree with TRBD1. This CDR3 is built from 14 residues. V was clipped by 7 bases and J by 5 bases; unmatched bases: 6. The CDR3 region has the DNA TGTGCCAGCAATAGGGACAGGGGGCGCGACGAGCAGTACTTC. Translation: CASNRDRGRDEQYF.

The rearrangement joins TRBV20-1 to TRBJ1-6; D is uncertain. This CDR3 region has 15 residues. Trimming pared 3 bases from V and 0 bases from J, leaving 9 bases between. Germline CDR1 and CDR2: DFQATT and SNEGSKA (reference sequence). CDR3 DNA sequence: TGCAGTGCTAGGGCCTCGAGCTCCTATAATTCACCCCTCCACTTT. It encodes CSARASSSYNSPLHF.

The chain couples TRBV6-1 to TRBJ2-7; 12 nucleotides match TRBD1. J was trimmed by 1 base and V by 5 bases; bases with no gene match: 3. CDR3 size: 15 residues. Per the germline V gene, CDR1 is MNHNS and CDR2 is SASEGT. The DNA of the CDR3 is TGTGCCAGCAGTAGGGACAGGGGGCCTTCCTACGAGCAGTACTTC. Its protein is CASSRDRGPSYEQYF.

V gene TRBV30 combines with J gene TRBJ1-1, with a weak D call TRBD1 (5 bases). With 3 bases removed from V and 6 bases from J, the gap between germline ends came to 20 bases. Germline CDR1 is GTSNPN and CDR2 is SVGIG (reference sequence). This CDR3 region has 15 residues. CDR3 residues: CAWSQGLPGGAEAFF. CDR3 nucleotides: TGTGCCTGGAGCCAGGGACTTCCCGGAGGCGCTGAAGCTTTCTTT.

CDR3 in DNA: TGTGCCACCAGTGATTTCCCGGATGAGCAGTTCTTC. Amino acids: CATSDFPDEQFF. The chain employs TRBV24-1 and TRBJ2-1; D is unclear. The CDR3 is 12 residues long. CDR1 and CDR2 from the germline V gene are KGHDR and SFDVKD. V was shortened by 1 base and J by 8 bases, with 5 bases between the two germline ends.

J is TRBJ2-7 and V is TRBV5-1, with D maybe TRBD2 (5 bases). The CDR3 is 14 amino acids. V was pared by 0 bases and J by 6 bases, with 13 bases between. From germline, CDR1 is SGHRS and CDR2 YFSETQ. CDR3 coding DNA: TGCGCCAGCAGCTTGGTAAGCGGAAAGAGCGAGCAGTACTTC. Its translation: CASSLVSGKSEQYF. Full variable domain (outside the CDR3, taken from reference TRBV5-1 and TRBJ2-7): KAGVTQTPRYLIKTRGQQVTLSCSPISGHRSVSWYQQTPGQGLQFLFEYFSETQRNKGNFPGRFSGRQFSNSRSEMNVSTLELGDSALYLCASSLVSGKSEQYFGPGTRLTVT.

This clone has only a few counts. At one end, the junction sequence differs from germline, possibly due to a read error. This sequence joins TRBV2 and TRBJ2-1; the match to TRBD2 covers 13 bases. This CDR3 is built from 14 residues. Germline CDR1 SNHLY, CDR2 FYNNEI. This CDR3 reads CASSGTSGRNAQFF. The DNA of the CDR3 is TGTGCCAGCAGTGGGACTAGCGGGAGAAATGCGCAGTTCTTC.

The table lists this clone with many counts. The chain is built from TRBV18 and TRBJ2-5; D is unclear. Trimming took 0 bases from V and 5 from J, leaving 13 bases between them. The germline V gene encodes CDR1 KGHSH and CDR2 LQKENI. The CDR3 extends over 15 amino acids. CDR3 in amino acids: CASSPPGQVGETQYF. For the CDR3, the DNA is TGTGCCAGCTCACCACCGGGCCAGGTCGGGGAGACCCAGTACTTC. Looking up the rest from reference TRBV18 and TRBJ2-5 gives the full variable domain: NAGVMQNPRHLVRRRGQEARLRCSPMKGHSHVYWYRQLPEEGLKFMVYLQKENIIDESGMPKERFSAEFPKEGPSILRIQQVVRGDSAAYFCASSPPGQVGETQYFGPGTRLLVL.